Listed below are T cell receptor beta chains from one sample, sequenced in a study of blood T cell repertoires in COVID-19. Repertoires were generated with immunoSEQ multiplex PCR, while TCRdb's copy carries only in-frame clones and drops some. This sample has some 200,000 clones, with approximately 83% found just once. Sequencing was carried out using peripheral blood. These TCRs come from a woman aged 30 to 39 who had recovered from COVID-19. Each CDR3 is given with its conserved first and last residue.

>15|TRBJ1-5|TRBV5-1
CASSDSPYSNQPQHF
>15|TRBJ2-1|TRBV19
CASTGGDSSYNEQFF
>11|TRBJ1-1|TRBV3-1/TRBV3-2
CASSLGSEAFF
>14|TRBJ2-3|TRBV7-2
CASSLGRGTDTQYF
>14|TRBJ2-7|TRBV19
CASSISLGGYEQYF
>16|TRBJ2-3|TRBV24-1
CATSDLAGGVTDTQYF
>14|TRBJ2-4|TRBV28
CASTPSQDKNIQYF
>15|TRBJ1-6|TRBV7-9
CASSLRDTHNSPLHF
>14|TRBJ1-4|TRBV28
CASYSGDTNEKLFF
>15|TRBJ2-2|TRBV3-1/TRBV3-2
CASSQQRQITGELFF
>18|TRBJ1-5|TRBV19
CASSSPGQGMVSNQPQHF
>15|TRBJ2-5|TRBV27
CASSFRQDRGETQYF
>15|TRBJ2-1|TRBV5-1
CASSSGTRSYNEQFF
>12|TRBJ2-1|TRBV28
CASSFLVDEQFF
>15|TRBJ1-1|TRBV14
CASSHQGWLNTEAFF
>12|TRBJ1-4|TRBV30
CAWISGDEKLFF
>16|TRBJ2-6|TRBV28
CATTGRAGAGANVLTF
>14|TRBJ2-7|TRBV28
CASSISGLSGEQYF
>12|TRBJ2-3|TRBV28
CASGTQGVTQYF